This T cell receptor (beta chain) originates from a study of identical twins. Study-wide findings and caveats: Zero-insertion findings could be partly confounded by invariant cells (MAIT and iNKT cells).

Concerning this clonotype: Its specificity is unknown.

It was template switching that added a universal primer site, and there were unique molecular identifiers on the cDNA. TCRdb reprocessed the 5' RACE reads via MiXCR and lists one record per CDR3 protein. The profile shows around 960,000 distinct CDR3 sequences, 9% to 15% of them singletons. With 5 bases removed from V and 1 base from J, the gap between germline ends came to 11 bases. The CDR3 loop spans 14 amino acids. Germline CDR1 reads LGHNT; CDR2 reads FRNRAP. The sample also formed part of further work on yellow fever vaccine responses in identical twins.

The sequenced sample consisted of PBMCs. The receptor comes from a woman younger than 30 in good health. V gene TRBV12-5 combines with J gene TRBJ1-1; D remains unclear. CDR3 amino acids: CASGGLMENTEAFF. For the CDR3, the DNA is TGTGCTAGTGGTGGGCTTATGGAGAACACTGAAGCTTTCTTT.